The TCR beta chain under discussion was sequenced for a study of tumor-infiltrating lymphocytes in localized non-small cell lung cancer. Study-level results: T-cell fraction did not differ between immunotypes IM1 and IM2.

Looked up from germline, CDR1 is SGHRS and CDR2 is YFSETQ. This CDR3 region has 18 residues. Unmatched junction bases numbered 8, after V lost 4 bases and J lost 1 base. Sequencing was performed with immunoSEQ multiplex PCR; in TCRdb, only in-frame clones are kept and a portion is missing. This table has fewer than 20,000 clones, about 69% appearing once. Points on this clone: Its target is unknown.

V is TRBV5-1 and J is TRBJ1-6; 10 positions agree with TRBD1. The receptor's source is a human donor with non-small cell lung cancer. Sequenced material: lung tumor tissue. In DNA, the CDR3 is TGCGCCAGCAGCCCTGGACAGGGGGTTCAGTCCTATAATTCACCCCTCCACTTT. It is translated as CASSPGQGVQSYNSPLHF.